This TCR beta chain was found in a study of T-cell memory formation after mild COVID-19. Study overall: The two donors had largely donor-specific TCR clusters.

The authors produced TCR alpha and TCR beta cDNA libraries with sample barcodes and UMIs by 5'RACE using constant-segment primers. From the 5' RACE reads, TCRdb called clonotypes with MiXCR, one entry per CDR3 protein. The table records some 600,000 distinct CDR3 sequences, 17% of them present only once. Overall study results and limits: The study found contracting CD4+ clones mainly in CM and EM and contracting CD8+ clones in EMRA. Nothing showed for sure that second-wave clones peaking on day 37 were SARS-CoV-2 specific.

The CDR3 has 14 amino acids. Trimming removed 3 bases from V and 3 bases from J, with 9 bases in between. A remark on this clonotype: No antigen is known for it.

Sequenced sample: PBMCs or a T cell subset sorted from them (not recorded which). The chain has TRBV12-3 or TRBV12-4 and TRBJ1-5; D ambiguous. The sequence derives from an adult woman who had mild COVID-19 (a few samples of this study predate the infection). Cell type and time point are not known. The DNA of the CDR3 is TGTGCCAGCAGTTTTGGGCAGTACAATCAGCCCCAGCATTTT. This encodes CASSFGQYNQPQHF.